The 7 T cell receptor beta chains in this list originate from one sample, sequenced in a study of blood T cell repertoires in COVID-19. This table comes from immunoSEQ multiplex PCR, and its TCRdb copy is limited to in-frame clones, with some not included. The sample records a few hundred thousand clones, 90% being singletons. The source material was peripheral blood. The receptors were sampled from a woman under 40 with COVID-19, enrolled during active disease.

V is TRBV28 and J is TRBJ2-3; TRBD1 is a possible D gene (6 bases). The CDR3 runs to 14 residues. CDR1 is MDHEN and CDR2 is SYDVKM in the germline V gene. The V end lost 5 bases, the J end lost 0 bases, and 9 bases lay between the germline ends. This CDR3 reads CASSPDRSTDTQYF. DNA for the CDR3: TGTGCCAGCAGTCCGGACAGAAGCACAGATACGCAGTATTTT. Variable domain in full (rest from reference TRBV28 and TRBJ2-3): DVKVTQSSRYLVKRTGEKVFLECVQDMDHENMFWYRQDPGLGLRLIYFSYDVKMKEKGDIPEGYSVSREKKERFSLILESASTNQTSMYLCASSPDRSTDTQYFGPGTRLTVL.

V and J are TRBV9 and TRBJ1-2; D unclear. This CDR3 is built from 17 residues. CDR1 and CDR2 (germline): SGDLS, YYNGEE. The V end lost 0 bases, the J end lost 0 bases, and 15 bases lay between the germline ends. The CDR3 nucleotides are TGTGCCAGCAGCGTAGGATTGATTGAGGGCTCTAACTATGGCTACACCTTC. Protein: CASSVGLIEGSNYGYTF.

This chain connects TRBV28 to TRBJ1-5; D might be TRBD1 (5 bases). The CDR3 is made up of 16 amino acids. Germline V gene sequence: CDR1 MDHEN, CDR2 SYDVKM. V was cut by 10 bases and J by 2 bases, with 21 bases left in between. CDR3 coding DNA: TGTGCCACTCAGCTGCTCGGGGGGGGTGGCAATCAGCCCCAGCATTTT. It translates to CATQLLGGGGNQPQHF.

This chain uses TRBV6-5 with TRBJ1-1, with 7 nucleotides matching TRBD1. The CDR3 covers 15 residues. J gave up 3 bases and V 0 bases, and 4 bases lay outside the gene matches. Germline CDR1 reads MNHEY; CDR2 reads SVGAGI. CDR3 protein: CASSYSTRGDTEAFF. As DNA, the CDR3 is TGTGCCAGCAGTTACTCAACCAGGGGGGACACTGAAGCTTTCTTT.

The chain couples TRBV5-1 to TRBJ2-7; possibly TRBD1 for D (6 bases). V was clipped by 1 base and J by 2 bases, with 10 bases between them. Germline CDR1 and CDR2: SGHRS and YFSETQ. The CDR3 is made up of 14 amino acids. The CDR3 DNA follows: TGCGCCAGCAGCTTGCGGGACACTACCTACGAGCAGTACTTC. Its protein is CASSLRDTTYEQYF.

This chain links TRBV7-2 with TRBJ2-7, with a weak D call TRBD2 (5 bases). Trimming removed 2 bases from V and 3 bases from J, with 8 bases in between. Germline loops: CDR1 SGHTA, CDR2 FQGNSA. There are 13 residues in the CDR3. The CDR3: CASSLPGFYEQYF. CDR3 coding DNA: TGTGCCAGCAGCTTACCGGGATTCTACGAGCAGTACTTC.

The chain links TRBV6-6 to TRBJ1-3, with D possibly TRBD1 on 6 matching bases. Germline loops: CDR1 MNHNY, CDR2 SVGAGI (reference sequence). V was pared by 4 bases and J by 4 bases, with 11 bases between. The CDR3 extends over 14 amino acids. CDR3 coding DNA: TGTGCCAGCAGTTCCATCGGACAGGGAAACACCATATATTTT. As protein: CASSSIGQGNTIYF.